Listed here are 20 T cell receptor beta chains from one sample, sequenced in a study of blood T cell repertoires in COVID-19. This table comes from immunoSEQ multiplex PCR, and its TCRdb copy is limited to in-frame clones, with some not included. The sample lists some 45,000 clones, about 70% occurring once. What was sequenced was peripheral blood. The receptors derive from a man between 70 and 80 years old with active or convalescent COVID-19.

This clone was seen a handful of times. The V gene is TRBV12-3 or TRBV12-4, the J gene TRBJ1-2; D perhaps matches TRBD1 (5 bases). This CDR3 has 13 amino acids. V was shortened by 3 bases and J by 8 bases, with 13 bases between the two germline ends. The CDR3 protein is CASSFWGEGGYTF. The CDR3 DNA reads TGTGCCAGCAGTTTTTGGGGGGAGGGCGGCTACACCTTC.

The V gene is TRBV3-1 (or the pseudogene TRBV3-2), the J gene TRBJ2-3; perhaps TRBD2 as D (5 bases). Per germline, CDR1 LGHDT and CDR2 YNNKEL (reference sequence). The CDR3 is 16 residues long. Trimming left V 5 bases short and J 1 base short, with 16 bases between. CDR3 nucleotides: TGTGCCAGCAGCAACCGGGCCTCCGGGGGCACAGATACGCAGTATTTT. Amino acids: CASSNRASGGTDTQYF.

This clone was picked up a small number of times. The chain has TRBV5-4 and TRBJ1-6; possibly TRBD1 for D (6 bases). This CDR3 has 15 residues. Germline CDR1 and CDR2: SGHNT and YYREEE (reference sequence). Between the trimmed V and J ends, which lost 4 bases and 9 bases, there was a span of 17 bases. The CDR3 coding sequence is TGTGCCAGCAGCCCAAGGCAGGGGACGGGTTCACCCCTCCACTTT. Protein: CASSPRQGTGSPLHF.

The chain combines TRBV19 with TRBJ1-1, with 10 bases that match TRBD1. Germline V gene data show CDR1 as LNHDA and CDR2 as SQIVND (reference sequence). V trimming: 5 bases; J trimming: 5 bases; junction bases outside the gene matches: 11. This CDR3 has 16 amino acids. CDR3 sequence: CASSFTGTGVGTEAFF. DNA of the CDR3: TGTGCCAGTAGTTTTACCGGGACAGGGGTCGGAACTGAAGCTTTCTTT.

This clone has just one count. The rearrangement links TRBV10-3 to TRBJ1-3; D is uncertain. The germline V and J ends were trimmed by 8 bases and 3 bases, with 14 bases remaining between them. The V gene's germline CDR1 is ENHRY and CDR2 SYGVKD. The CDR3 extends over 14 amino acids. CDR3 sequence (DNA): TGTGCCATCGGCGGCGGGTTGTTTGGAAACACCATATATTTT. Translated: CAIGGGLFGNTIYF.

The chain carries TRBV10-3 and TRBJ2-6, with a tentative D call TRBD2 (5 bases). CDR3 length: 17 residues. Per germline, CDR1 ENHRY and CDR2 SYGVKD. V was trimmed by 2 bases and J by 2 bases, leaving 13 bases between them. In nucleotides, the CDR3 is TGTGCCATCAGTGAGAGGTCCGGGGTGACTGGGGCCAACGTCCTGACTTTC. Translating gives CAISERSGVTGANVLTF.

This clone was detected only once. The chain couples TRBV2 to TRBJ2-7, with D possibly TRBD1 on 6 matching bases. The germline V and J ends were trimmed by 10 bases and 2 bases, with 12 bases remaining between them. The germline V gene encodes CDR1 SNHLY and CDR2 FYNNEI. There are 12 residues in the CDR3. The CDR3 sequence is CATTGQPYEQYF. The CDR3 region has the DNA TGTGCCACCACCGGACAGCCCTACGAGCAGTACTTC.

The chain has TRBV12-3 or TRBV12-4 and TRBJ1-1, with D unclear. The CDR3 sequence is 12 residues long. V lost 5 bases to trimming and J lost 2 bases, with 6 bases between them. The CDR3 loop is CASSRSNTEAFF. Written as DNA, the CDR3 is TGTGCCAGCAGTAGGAGTAACACTGAAGCTTTCTTT.

This chain joins TRBV5-1 and TRBJ1-5, with a possible D match to TRBD1 (5 bases). Trimming removed 4 bases at V and 7 bases at J, with 21 bases between. The germline V gene has CDR1 SGHRS and CDR2 YFSETQ. CDR3 length equals 16 residues. The CDR3 is CASSHNLGVSRQPQHF. CDR3 sequence (DNA): TGCGCCAGCAGCCACAACCTAGGGGTGTCGAGGCAGCCCCAGCATTTT.

This clone was found once. The chain's CDR3 is CASSGTDFTEAFF. In DNA, the CDR3 is TGTGCCAGCAGCGGTACCGACTTTACGGAAGCTTTCTTT. The V call is TRBV9, the J call TRBJ1-1; unclear D gene. The V and J ends lost 3 bases and 8 bases respectively, with 14 bases between them. The CDR3 extends over 13 amino acids. The germline CDR1 and CDR2 sequences are SGDLS and YYNGEE.

The chain carries TRBV6-1 and TRBJ1-5, with D uncertain. Trimming pared 2 bases from V and 5 bases from J, leaving 10 bases between. CDR3 length: 14 amino acids. CDR1 MNHNS and CDR2 SASEGT come from the germline V gene. In nucleotides, the CDR3 is TGTGCCAGCAGTGAAAATCAGGTCTATCAGCCCCAGCATTTT. It translates to CASSENQVYQPQHF.

This clone has more than one count but fewer than ten. The V and J genes are TRBV3-1 (or the pseudogene TRBV3-2) and TRBJ1-3; tentative D call: TRBD1 (6 bases). The germline V gene has CDR1 LGHDT and CDR2 YNNKEL (reference sequence). The V end was cut by 5 bases, the J end by 1 base, with 12 bases between. The length of the CDR3 is 15 residues. The DNA of the CDR3 is TGTGCCAGCAGCTTTACAGGGTCTTCTGGAAACACCATATATTTT. Translation: CASSFTGSSGNTIYF.

V usage is TRBV27 and J usage is TRBJ1-3, with TRBD1 identical over 8 bases. The germline V gene has CDR1 MNHEY and CDR2 SMNVEV (reference sequence). With V trimmed by 5 bases and J by 4 bases, 4 bases remained unmatched. There are 14 residues in the CDR3. CDR3 sequence reads: CASSATGAGNTIYF. CDR3 DNA sequence: TGTGCCAGCAGTGCGACAGGGGCAGGAAACACCATATATTTT.

The chain joins TRBV5-5 to TRBJ1-2; D is possibly TRBD1 (5 bases). V lost 2 bases, J lost 7 bases, and 12 bases lay in between. Germline CDR1 is SGHKS and CDR2 is YYEKEE (reference sequence). The CDR3 is made up of 13 amino acids. CDR3 DNA: TGTGCCAGCAGCTTTCAGGGCTCGGCTGGCTACACCTTC. Its translation is CASSFQGSAGYTF. The full variable domain, in which reference TRBV5-5 and TRBJ1-2 provide the parts outside the CDR3, is DAGVTQSPTHLIKTRGQQVTLRCSPISGHKSVSWYQQVLGQGPQFIFQYYEKEERGRGNFPDRFSARQFPNYSSELNVNALLLGDSALYLCASSFQGSAGYTFGSGTRLTVV.

The rearrangement uses TRBV28 and TRBJ1-5; D unresolved. The CDR3 is 17 residues long. Germline assignment: CDR1 MDHEN and CDR2 SYDVKM. The V end lost 4 bases, the J end lost 7 bases, and 23 bases lay between the germline ends. The CDR3 is CASSSGFMFGVRQPQHF. The CDR3, as DNA: TGTGCCAGCAGTTCGGGTTTCATGTTCGGCGTACGCCAGCCCCAGCATTTT.

This clone appeared a few times. The chain combines TRBV5-1 with TRBJ1-1; 7 bases map to TRBD1. The V segment lost 2 bases and the J segment 4 bases; nucleotides outside the gene matches: 11. CDR1 SGHRS and CDR2 YFSETQ come from the germline V gene. The CDR3 consists of 16 residues. The CDR3 nucleotides are TGCGCCAGCAGCTTTGTACAGGGGAGCGGGGGCACTGAAGCTTTCTTT. Translated: CASSFVQGSGGTEAFF.

The chain joins TRBV30 to TRBJ2-1; 7 bases map to TRBD2. Trimming took 4 bases from V and 3 from J; bases not matched to a gene: 6. The CDR3 extends over 14 amino acids. Germline assignment: CDR1 GTSNPN and CDR2 SVGIG (reference sequence). The CDR3 coding sequence is TGTGCCTGGACCTGGGGGGGTAGCTACAATGAGCAGTTCTTC. This gives the protein CAWTWGGSYNEQFF.

V usage is TRBV6-6 and J usage is TRBJ1-2; 7 nucleotides agree with TRBD1. CDR3 length: 13 amino acids. From germline, CDR1 is MNHNY and CDR2 SVGAGI (reference sequence). Unmatched junction bases numbered 7, after V lost 9 bases and J lost 3 bases. The CDR3 region is CASGSDRDYGYTF. The CDR3 nucleotides read TGTGCCAGTGGTTCCGACAGGGACTATGGCTACACCTTC.

The rearrangement joins TRBV6-1 to TRBJ2-1; D unclear. This CDR3 region has 15 residues. V shed 2 bases and J shed 4 bases, with 12 bases lying between them. From germline, CDR1 is MNHNS and CDR2 SASEGT. CDR3 region: CASSEYSKDYNEQFF. The DNA for the CDR3 is TGTGCCAGCAGTGAATACTCAAAAGATTACAATGAGCAGTTCTTC.

The gene calls are TRBV7-2 and TRBJ2-5, with D possibly matching TRBD1 (5 bases). The CDR3 consists of 15 residues. Trimming took off 6 bases at V and 5 bases at J, with 19 bases between the two ends. Germline V gives CDR1 SGHTA, CDR2 FQGNSA. CDR3: CASRLTGDSRETQYF. In DNA form, the CDR3 reads TGTGCCAGCAGGTTAACAGGCGACTCAAGGGAGACCCAGTACTTC.